The 8 T cell receptor beta chains in this list originate from one sample, sequenced in a study of radiation and T cells in renal cell carcinoma. This sample's time point: blood 4 weeks post-SBRT, at nephrectomy. Treatment given: 15 Gy SBRT to primary tumor, nephrectomy 4 weeks later. Method: immunoSEQ multiplex PCR; TCRdb's copy keeps in-frame clones and lacks some. Among approximately 90,000 clones listed, around four fifths were seen once. The specimen was blood, collected from a patient whose treatment included radiotherapy and nephrectomy. These TCRs come from a man aged 50 to 59 with renal cell carcinoma.

This clone was observed a few times. This rearrangement joins TRBV11-2 to TRBJ2-7, with 9 bases identical to TRBD1. The length of the CDR3 is 17 residues. In germline, CDR1 is SGHAT, CDR2 FQNNGV. Unmatched junction bases numbered 12, after V lost 4 bases and J lost 2 bases. DNA of the CDR3: TGTGCCAGCAGCTCCCGTCCCGGGACAGGGACCACCTACGAGCAGTACTTC. Encoded protein: CASSSRPGTGTTYEQYF.

The gene calls are TRBV2 and TRBJ1-4, with 8 positions matching TRBD1. The junction had 6 bases not matched to a gene; V was cut back by 6 bases and J by 0 bases. This CDR3 is 16 amino acids long. The germline V gene encodes CDR1 SNHLY and CDR2 FYNNEI. CDR3 DNA: TGTGCCAGCAGACGTGTGACAGGGGCAACTAATGAAAAACTGTTTTTT. Amino acid sequence: CASRRVTGATNEKLFF.

The V gene is TRBV6-1, the J gene TRBJ2-3, with D possibly being TRBD1 (6 bases). The CDR3 extends over 15 amino acids. The germline V gene encodes CDR1 MNHNS and CDR2 SASEGT. V gave up 4 bases and J gave up 0 bases, with 11 bases separating them. The CDR3 spells CASSAQGSSTDTQYF. CDR3 DNA sequence: TGTGCCAGCAGTGCCCAGGGGAGTAGCACAGATACGCAGTATTTT.

The chain uses TRBV10-3 and TRBJ2-2, with TRBD2 matching over 11 bases. The CDR3 sequence is 16 residues long. Germline CDR1 and CDR2: ENHRY and SYGVKD. With 0 bases clipped from V and 6 bases from J, the junction kept 3 bases outside the gene matches. CDR3 residues: CAISESGTSGAGELFF. In DNA form, the CDR3 reads TGTGCCATCAGTGAGTCCGGGACTAGCGGTGCCGGGGAGCTGTTTTTT.

This chain links TRBV30 with TRBJ2-3, with D hard to call. CDR1 and CDR2 (germline): GTSNPN, SVGIG (reference sequence). CDR3 length: 16 residues. Trimming pared 0 bases from V and 4 bases from J, leaving 17 bases between. CDR3 sequence (DNA): TGTGCCTGGAGTGTACTTACCAGTCTTCCCGCAGATACGCAGTATTTT. Its protein product is CAWSVLTSLPADTQYF. The full variable domain, in which reference TRBV30 and TRBJ2-3 provide the parts outside the CDR3, is SQTIHQWPATLVQPVGSPLSLECTVEGTSNPNLYWYRQAAGRGLQLLFYSVGIGQISSEVPQNLSASRPQDRQFILSSKKLLLSDSGFYLCAWSVLTSLPADTQYFGPGTRLTVL.

The genes are TRBV28 and TRBJ2-1; D not certain. The germline V and J ends were trimmed by 8 bases and 0 bases, with 11 bases remaining between them. Germline V gene lookup returns CDR1 MDHEN and CDR2 SYDVKM. The CDR3 length is 14 residues. The CDR3 nucleotides read TGTGCCAGCGTTTTCGATGCCTCCTACAATGAGCAGTTCTTC. Amino acids: CASVFDASYNEQFF.

This chain links TRBV30 with TRBJ1-5; D remains ambiguous. This CDR3 comprises 14 residues. V lost 0 bases and J 3 bases, leaving 9 bases between the germline ends. The germline V gene has CDR1 GTSNPN and CDR2 SVGIG (reference sequence). CDR3 sequence reads: CAWSVRGFNQPQHF. The CDR3 DNA follows: TGTGCCTGGAGTGTAAGAGGATTCAATCAGCCCCAGCATTTT.

The chain uses TRBV30 and TRBJ1-5, with TRBD1 matching 9 bases. This CDR3 has 14 amino acids. Germline CDR1 reads GTSNPN; CDR2 reads SVGIG (reference sequence). V shed 1 base and J 6 bases; nucleotides not matched to a gene: 4. The DNA of the CDR3 is TGTGCCTGGAGTGCCGGGACAGGGACTCAGCCCCAGCATTTT. Residues: CAWSAGTGTQPQHF.